The subject of this entry is one T cell receptor beta chain. Its antigen is unknown. The data were taken from a study of long-term antiretroviral therapy in people with HIV. immunoSEQ v3.0 was run at survey level. The data were produced by immunoSEQ multiplex PCR, yet TCRdb's version contains in-frame clones alone and is incomplete. Of some 36,000 clones listed, about 85% are singletons. Study-wide points: Investigators report no available data on ART adherence, viral resistance or therapy changes. Clonal expansions arising prior to ART prevailed in the repertoire at every time point. Upon ART, diversity increased but remained lower than transplant donor controls.

Germline V gene sequence: CDR1 WSHSY, CDR2 SAAADI. The CDR3 extends over 24 amino acids. After removal of 1 base from V and 0 bases from J, the junction contained 24 bases not matched to a gene. The clonotype comes from a woman aged 25-40 years with HIV. This rearrangement joins TRBV10-2 to TRBJ2-6; 7 bases agree with TRBD1. The input for sequencing was unsorted PBMCs, taken around 2.7 years before starting antiretroviral therapy. The CDR3: CASSEFTSLGLPRDRDSGANVLTF. DNA of the CDR3: TGCGCCAGCAGTGAGTTTACGTCCCTAGGACTCCCCCGGGACAGAGACTCTGGGGCCAACGTCCTGACTTTC.